This TCR beta chain was found in a study of CD8+ T cells in alopecia areata. This CDR3 has 14 residues. Germline loops: CDR1 PRHDT, CDR2 FYEKMQ (reference sequence). V was clipped by 3 bases and J by 2 bases, with 11 bases between them. Extracted from the samples, RNA was reverse transcribed into cDNA to serve as the sequencing template. TCRdb's table, derived via immunoSEQ multiplex PCR, lists solely in-frame clones and lacks some. This table has approximately 110,000 clones, around 50% appearing once. Treatment: oral pan-JAK inhibitor, 5-10 mg twice daily. This clone was seen a few times. The TCR was taken from a human donor with alopecia areata. Sequences were derived from CD8+ T cells sorted from blood, sampled at week 24, from a patient treated with tofacitinib. The V gene is TRBV13, the J gene TRBJ2-7; weak D call: TRBD1 (6 bases). CDR3: CASSFGSGAYEQYF. The CDR3 coding sequence is TGTGCCAGCAGCTTTGGTTCAGGGGCCTACGAGCAGTACTTC.